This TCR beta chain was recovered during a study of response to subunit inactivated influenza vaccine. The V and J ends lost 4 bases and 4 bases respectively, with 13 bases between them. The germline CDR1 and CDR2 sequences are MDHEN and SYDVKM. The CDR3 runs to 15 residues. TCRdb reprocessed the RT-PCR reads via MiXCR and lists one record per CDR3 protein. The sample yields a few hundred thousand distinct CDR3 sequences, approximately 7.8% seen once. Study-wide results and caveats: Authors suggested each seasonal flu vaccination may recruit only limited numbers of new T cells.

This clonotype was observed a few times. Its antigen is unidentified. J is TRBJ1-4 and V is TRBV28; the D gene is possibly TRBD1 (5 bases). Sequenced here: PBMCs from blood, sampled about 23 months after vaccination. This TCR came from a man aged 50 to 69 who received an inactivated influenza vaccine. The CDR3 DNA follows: TGTGCCAGCAGTTCCCTCGGGGCTGGTAATGAAAAACTGTTTTTT. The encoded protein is CASSSLGAGNEKLFF. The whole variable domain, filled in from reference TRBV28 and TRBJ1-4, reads DVKVTQSSRYLVKRTGEKVFLECVQDMDHENMFWYRQDPGLGLRLIYFSYDVKMKEKGDIPEGYSVSREKKERFSLILESASTNQTSMYLCASSSLGAGNEKLFFGSGTQLSVL.